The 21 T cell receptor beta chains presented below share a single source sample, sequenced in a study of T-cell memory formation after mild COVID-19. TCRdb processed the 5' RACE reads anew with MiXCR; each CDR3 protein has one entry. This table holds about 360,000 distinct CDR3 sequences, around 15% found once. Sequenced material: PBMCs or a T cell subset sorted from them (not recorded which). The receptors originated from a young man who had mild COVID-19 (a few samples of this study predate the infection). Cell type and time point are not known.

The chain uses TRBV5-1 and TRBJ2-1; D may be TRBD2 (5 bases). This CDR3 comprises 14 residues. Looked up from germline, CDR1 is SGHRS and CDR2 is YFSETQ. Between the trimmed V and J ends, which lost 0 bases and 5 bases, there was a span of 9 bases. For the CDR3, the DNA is TGCGCCAGCAGCTTGGAGCGGACTGACAATGAGCAGTTCTTC. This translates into CASSLERTDNEQFF.

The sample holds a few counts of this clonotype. Here the CDR3 reads CASSLFGQGETQYF. The CDR3 DNA reads TGCGCCAGCAGCTTGTTTGGGCAAGGAGAGACCCAGTACTTC. V usage is TRBV5-1 and J usage is TRBJ2-5; D gene uncertain. Germline CDR1 SGHRS, CDR2 YFSETQ. V lost 1 base and J 4 bases, leaving 11 bases between the germline ends. The CDR3 runs to 14 residues.

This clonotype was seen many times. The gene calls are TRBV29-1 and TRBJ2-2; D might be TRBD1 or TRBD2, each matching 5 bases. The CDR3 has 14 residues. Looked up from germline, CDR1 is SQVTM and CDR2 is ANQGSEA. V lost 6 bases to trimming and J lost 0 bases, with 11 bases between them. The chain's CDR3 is CSVPGTTNTGELFF. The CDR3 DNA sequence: TGCAGCGTCCCAGGGACCACGAACACCGGGGAGCTGTTTTTT.

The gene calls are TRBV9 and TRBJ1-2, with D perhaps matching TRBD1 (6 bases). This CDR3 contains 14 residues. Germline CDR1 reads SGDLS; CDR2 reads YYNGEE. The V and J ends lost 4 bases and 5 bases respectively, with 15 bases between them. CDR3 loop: CASSLRGGGYGYTF. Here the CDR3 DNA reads TGTGCCAGCAGCCTCCGGGGGGGCGGGTATGGCTACACCTTC.

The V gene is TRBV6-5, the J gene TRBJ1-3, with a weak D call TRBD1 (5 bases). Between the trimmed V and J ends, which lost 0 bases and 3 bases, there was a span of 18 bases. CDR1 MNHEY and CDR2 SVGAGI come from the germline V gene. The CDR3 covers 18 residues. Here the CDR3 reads CASSYSGPRFQGGNTIYF. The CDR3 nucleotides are TGTGCCAGCAGTTACTCCGGCCCCCGGTTCCAGGGTGGAAACACCATATATTTT.

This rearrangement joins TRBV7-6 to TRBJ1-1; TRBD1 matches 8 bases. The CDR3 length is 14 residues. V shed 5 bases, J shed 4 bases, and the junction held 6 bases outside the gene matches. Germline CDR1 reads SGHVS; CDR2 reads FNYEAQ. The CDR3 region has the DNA TGTGCCAGCAGCAACCAACAGGGGGGCACTGAAGCTTTCTTT. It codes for CASSNQQGGTEAFF.

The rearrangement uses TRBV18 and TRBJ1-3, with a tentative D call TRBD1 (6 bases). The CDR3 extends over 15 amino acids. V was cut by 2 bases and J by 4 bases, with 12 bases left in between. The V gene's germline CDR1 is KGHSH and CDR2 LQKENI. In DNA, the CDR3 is TGTGCCAGCTCACCAAGCGGGGGGCGAGGAAACACCATATATTTT. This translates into CASSPSGGRGNTIYF.

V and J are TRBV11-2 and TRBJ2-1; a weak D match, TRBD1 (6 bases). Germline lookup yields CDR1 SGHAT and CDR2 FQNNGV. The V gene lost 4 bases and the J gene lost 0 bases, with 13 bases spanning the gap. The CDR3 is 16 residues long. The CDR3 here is CASSSLNRVSYNEQFF. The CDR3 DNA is TGTGCCAGCAGCTCTTTAAACAGGGTCTCCTACAATGAGCAGTTCTTC.

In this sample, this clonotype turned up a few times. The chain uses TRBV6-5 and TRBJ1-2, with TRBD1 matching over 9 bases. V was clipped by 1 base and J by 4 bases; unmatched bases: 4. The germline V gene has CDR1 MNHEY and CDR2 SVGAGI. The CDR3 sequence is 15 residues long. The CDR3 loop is CASSYFPTGGYGYTF. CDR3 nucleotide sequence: TGTGCCAGCAGTTACTTTCCGACAGGGGGCTATGGCTACACCTTC.

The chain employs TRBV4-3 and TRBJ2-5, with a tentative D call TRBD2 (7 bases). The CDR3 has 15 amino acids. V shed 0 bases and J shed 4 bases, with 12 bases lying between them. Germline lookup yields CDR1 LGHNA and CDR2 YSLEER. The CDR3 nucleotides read TGCGCCAGCAGCCAAGACTGGGGGGGCGGAGAGACCCAGTACTTC. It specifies CASSQDWGGGETQYF.

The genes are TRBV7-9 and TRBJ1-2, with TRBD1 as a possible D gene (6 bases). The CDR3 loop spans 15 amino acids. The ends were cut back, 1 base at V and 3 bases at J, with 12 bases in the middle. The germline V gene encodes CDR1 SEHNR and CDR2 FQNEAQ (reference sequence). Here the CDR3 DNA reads TGTGCCAGCAGCTTAGGGGGGACAACGCACTATGGCTACACCTTC. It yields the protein CASSLGGTTHYGYTF.

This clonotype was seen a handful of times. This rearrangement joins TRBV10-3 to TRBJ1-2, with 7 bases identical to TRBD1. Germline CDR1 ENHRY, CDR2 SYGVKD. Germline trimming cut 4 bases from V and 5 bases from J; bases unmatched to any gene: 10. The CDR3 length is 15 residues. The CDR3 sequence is CAISVDDRERYGYTF. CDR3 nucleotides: TGTGCCATCAGTGTGGACGACAGGGAGCGATATGGCTACACCTTC.

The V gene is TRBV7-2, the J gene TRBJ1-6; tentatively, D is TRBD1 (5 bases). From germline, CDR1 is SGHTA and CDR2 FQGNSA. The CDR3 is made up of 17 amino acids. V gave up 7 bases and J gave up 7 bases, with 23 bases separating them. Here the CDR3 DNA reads TGTGCCAGCACCCCAGGCCCTCGGGACGGATTGAATTCACCCCTCCACTTT. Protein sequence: CASTPGPRDGLNSPLHF.

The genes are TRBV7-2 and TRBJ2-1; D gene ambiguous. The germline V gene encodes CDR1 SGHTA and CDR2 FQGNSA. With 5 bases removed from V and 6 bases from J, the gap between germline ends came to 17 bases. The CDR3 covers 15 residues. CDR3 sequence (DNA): TGTGCCAGCAGCGGGCTTGCAAAGCCCACCAATGAGCAGTTCTTC. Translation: CASSGLAKPTNEQFF.

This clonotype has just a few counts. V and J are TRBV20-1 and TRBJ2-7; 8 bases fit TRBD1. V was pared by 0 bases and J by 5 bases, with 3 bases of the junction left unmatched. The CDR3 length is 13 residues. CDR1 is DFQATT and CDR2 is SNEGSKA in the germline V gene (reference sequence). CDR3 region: CSARDGQGHEQYF. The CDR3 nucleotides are TGCAGTGCTAGAGACGGACAGGGCCACGAGCAGTACTTC.

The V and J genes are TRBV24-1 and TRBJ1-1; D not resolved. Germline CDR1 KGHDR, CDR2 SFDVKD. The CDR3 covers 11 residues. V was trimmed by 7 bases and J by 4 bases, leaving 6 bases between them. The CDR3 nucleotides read TGTGCCACCAGGAGTTCCACTGAAGCTTTCTTT. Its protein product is CATRSSTEAFF.

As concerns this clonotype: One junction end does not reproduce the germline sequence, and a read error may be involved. CDR3 amino acids: CASSLYFTQGETQYF. CDR3 bases: TGTGCTAGCAGCTTATATTTCACCCAGGGAGAGACCCAGTACTTC. The rearrangement links TRBV7-7 to TRBJ2-5; a weak D match, TRBD1 (5 bases). Germline V gene sequence: CDR1 SSHAT, CDR2 FNYEAQ (reference sequence). The CDR3 is made up of 15 amino acids.

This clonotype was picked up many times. The CDR3 here is CASSLVLMNTEAFF. CDR3 sequence (DNA): TGCGCCAGCAGCTTGGTCCTAATGAACACTGAAGCTTTCTTT. The J gene is TRBJ1-1, the V gene TRBV5-1; D gene ambiguous. CDR3 length: 14 residues. Trimming cost V 0 bases and J 0 bases, with 6 bases left between them. Germline-derived CDR1 and CDR2 are SGHRS and YFSETQ.

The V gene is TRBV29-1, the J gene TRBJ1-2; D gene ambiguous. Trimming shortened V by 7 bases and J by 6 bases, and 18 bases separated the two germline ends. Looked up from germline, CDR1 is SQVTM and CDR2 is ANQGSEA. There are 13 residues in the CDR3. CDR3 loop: CSAASPVQDGYTF. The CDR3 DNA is TGCAGCGCTGCTAGCCCTGTTCAGGATGGCTACACCTTC.

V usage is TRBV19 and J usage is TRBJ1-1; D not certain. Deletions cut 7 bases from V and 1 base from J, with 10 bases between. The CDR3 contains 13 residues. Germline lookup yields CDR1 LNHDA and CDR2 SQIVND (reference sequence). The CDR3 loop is CASTRIPNTEAFF. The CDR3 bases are TGTGCCAGTACCCGGATCCCGAACACTGAAGCTTTCTTT.

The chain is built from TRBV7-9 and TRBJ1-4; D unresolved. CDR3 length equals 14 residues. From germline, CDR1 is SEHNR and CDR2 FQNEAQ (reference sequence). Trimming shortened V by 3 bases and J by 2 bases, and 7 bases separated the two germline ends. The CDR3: CASSLGWTNEKLFF. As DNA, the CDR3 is TGTGCCAGCAGCTTGGGGTGGACTAATGAAAAACTGTTTTTT.